A single sample is the source of the 9 T cell receptor beta chains below, sequenced in a study of blood T cell repertoires in COVID-19. The protocol was immunoSEQ multiplex PCR, while the TCRdb copy is restricted to in-frame clones and leaves out a portion. The table records a few hundred thousand clones, about four fifths of them present only once. Material: peripheral blood. These receptors were taken from a woman aged 40-49 years who had recovered from COVID-19.

The genes are TRBV11-3 and TRBJ2-2, with D uncertain. V was clipped by 5 bases and J by 5 bases, with 12 bases between them. This CDR3 has 14 amino acids. Germline V lookup: CDR1 SGHNT, CDR2 YENEEA. CDR3 protein: CASSLDWPTGELFF. Here the CDR3 DNA reads TGTGCCAGCAGCCTCGATTGGCCGACCGGGGAGCTGTTTTTT.

The chain recombines TRBV29-1 with TRBJ2-3, with 7 bases lining up with TRBD2. This CDR3 spans 18 amino acids. V gave up 3 bases and J gave up 2 bases; unmatched junction bases: 17. The germline gives CDR1 SQVTM, CDR2 ANQGSEA. CDR3 in DNA: TGCAGCGTTGACTTCAGAGCTGGGGGGGAGAAAATCACAGATACGCAGTATTTT. Translating it yields CSVDFRAGGEKITDTQYF.

This clone came up a few times. The rearrangement joins TRBV5-6 to TRBJ1-6, with 7 positions matching TRBD1. The CDR3 covers 14 residues. CDR1 is SGHDT, CDR2 YYEEEE, per germline. With V trimmed by 4 bases and J by 11 bases, 9 bases remained unmatched. In DNA, the CDR3 is TGTGCCAGCAGCCCACGACAGGGTTTTACACCCCTCCACTTT. It translates to CASSPRQGFTPLHF.

The gene calls are TRBV5-1 and TRBJ2-5; D is unresolved. The germline V gene encodes CDR1 SGHRS and CDR2 YFSETQ. This CDR3 spans 14 amino acids. V was shortened by 1 base and J by 5 bases, with 12 bases between the two germline ends. The CDR3 DNA sequence: TGCGCCAGCAGCTTGTTATCTGAGGCGGAGACCCAGTACTTC. Its translation: CASSLLSEAETQYF.

The chain has TRBV2 and TRBJ1-5, with TRBD1 as a possible D gene (5 bases). CDR1 and CDR2 from the germline V gene are SNHLY and FYNNEI. Trimming shortened V by 2 bases and J by 2 bases, and 13 bases separated the two germline ends. This CDR3 has 16 amino acids. In nucleotides, the CDR3 is TGTGCCAGCAGTGAATGGGGGGGAAGCGGCAATCAGCCCCAGCATTTT. Translation gives CASSEWGGSGNQPQHF. The whole variable domain, filled in from reference TRBV2 and TRBJ1-5, reads EPEVTQTPSHQVTQMGQEVILRCVPISNHLYFYWYRQILGQKVEFLVSFYNNEISEKSEIFDDQFSVERPDGSNFTLKIRSTKLEDSAMYFCASSEWGGSGNQPQHFGDGTRLSIL.

The gene calls are TRBV28 and TRBJ1-5; 7 nucleotides line up with TRBD1. This CDR3 spans 14 amino acids. With 2 bases clipped from V and 5 bases from J, the junction kept 3 bases outside the gene matches. Per the germline V gene, CDR1 is MDHEN and CDR2 is SYDVKM. This CDR3 reads CASSLPTGDQPQHF. CDR3 in DNA: TGTGCCAGCAGTTTACCTACAGGGGATCAGCCCCAGCATTTT.

V is TRBV28 and J is TRBJ2-7; TRBD1 is a possible D gene (5 bases). Per germline, CDR1 MDHEN and CDR2 SYDVKM. Trimming stripped 5 bases from V and 5 bases from J, with 19 bases between. There are 15 residues in the CDR3. The CDR3 protein is CASSPRQFGSNEQYF. CDR3 DNA: TGTGCCAGCAGTCCACGACAGTTTGGCTCGAACGAGCAGTACTTC. The entire variable domain, with the rest obtained from reference TRBV28 and TRBJ2-7, is as follows: DVKVTQSSRYLVKRTGEKVFLECVQDMDHENMFWYRQDPGLGLRLIYFSYDVKMKEKGDIPEGYSVSREKKERFSLILESASTNQTSMYLCASSPRQFGSNEQYFGPGTRLTVT.

This chain joins TRBV5-6 and TRBJ2-2, with TRBD1 matching 7 bases. CDR1 and CDR2 from the germline V gene are SGHDT and YYEEEE. There are 15 residues in the CDR3. The trim removed 3 bases at V and 5 bases at J, leaving 7 bases unmatched. The CDR3 DNA follows: TGTGCCAGCAGCTCCCCGGGACAGAGTACCGGGGAGCTGTTTTTT. Translated: CASSSPGQSTGELFF.

The chain links TRBV4-2 to TRBJ2-2; the D gene is possibly TRBD2 (6 bases). Germline CDR1 LGHNA, CDR2 YNFKEQ. The CDR3 has 15 residues. Trimming took off 2 bases at V and 4 bases at J, with 11 bases between the two ends. CDR3 protein: CASSQRRGRTGELFF. CDR3 sequence (DNA): TGTGCCAGCAGCCAACGGAGGGGTCGCACCGGGGAGCTGTTTTTT.